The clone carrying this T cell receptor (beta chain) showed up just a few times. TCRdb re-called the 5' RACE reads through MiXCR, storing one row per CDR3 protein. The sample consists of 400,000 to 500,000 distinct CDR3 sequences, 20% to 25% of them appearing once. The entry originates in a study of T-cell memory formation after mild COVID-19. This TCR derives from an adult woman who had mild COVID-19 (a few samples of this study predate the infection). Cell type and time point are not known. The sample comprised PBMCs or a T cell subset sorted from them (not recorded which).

The CDR3 DNA is TGTGCCAGCAGCCCCCGGACAGGGGGGCTCTACAATGAGCAGTTCTTC. It translates to CASSPRTGGLYNEQFF. This chain connects TRBV7-2 to TRBJ2-1; 10 bases are shared with TRBD1. The CDR3 contains 16 residues. Germline V gene sequence: CDR1 SGHTA, CDR2 FQGNSA. V lost 5 bases and J lost 3; bases outside the gene matches: 7.